These T cell receptor beta chains were read from a single sample in a study of shared clonotypes between healthy human individuals. Method: immunoSEQ multiplex PCR; TCRdb's copy keeps in-frame clones and lacks some. The sample carries 1.5 million to 2.5 million clones, approximately 94% recorded once. Sequenced sample: naive CD8+ T cells sorted from blood. The source is a man aged 18 to 29 in good health. The CDR3 runs from the conserved cysteine through the conserved F or W. D genes are given only for firm matches. Clone sizes are given selectively: once, few, many, or a class where the clone is expanded.

- TRBJ2-3 TRBV7-6 TRBD2 TGTGCCAGCACTATAATGGCGGGAGAGGGGTCGGATACGCAGTATTTT CASTIMAGEGSDTQYF
- TRBJ2-7 TRBV5-6 - TGTGCCAGCAGCTTGTACTCAAGCTCCTACGAGCAGTACTTC CASSLYSSSYEQYF
- TRBJ2-7 TRBV4-1 - TGCGCCAGCAGCCAGGCAGGGGAGACCTACGAGCAGTACTTC CASSQAGETYEQYF
- TRBJ2-7 TRBV27 TRBD1 TGTGCCAGCAGCTTCGGGACAGGGGCATGGGAGCAGTACTTC CASSFGTGAWEQYF
- TRBJ2-3 TRBV9 - TGTGCCAGCAGCGTTGTCGGGGGGCTCACAGATACGCAGTATTTT CASSVVGGLTDTQYF
once TRBJ2-7 TRBV5-4 - TGTGCCAGCAGCTTACTTGGGCTTCCCTACGAGCAGTACTTC CASSLLGLPYEQYF
- TRBJ2-7 TRBV30 TRBD1 TGTGCCTGGAGTGGGGACAGGGGGGGGTCCTACGAGCAGTACTTC CAWSGDRGGSYEQYF
- TRBJ2-5 TRBV7-9 TRBD2 TGTGCCAGCAGCGACACTAGCGGCCAAGAGACCCAGTACTTC CASSDTSGQETQYF
once TRBJ1-3 TRBV19 TRBD1 TGTGCCAGTAGTATAACAGGGGTACCTGGAAACACCATATATTTT CASSITGVPGNTIYF
- TRBJ2-1 TRBV5-1 TRBD2 TGCGCCAGCAGCGCTCCGGGACTAGGGGCTGAGCAGTTCTTC CASSAPGLGAEQFF
- TRBJ1-2 TRBV29-1 - TGCAGCGTTCCGGGGCCATATGGCTACACCTTC CSVPGPYGYTF
- TRBJ2-7 TRBV7-9 - TGTGCCAGCAGCTTAGACGTCGGTGGCGAGCAGTACTTC CASSLDVGGEQYF
- TRBJ2-1 TRBV9 TRBD1 TGTGCCAGCAGCGAGGGAGGGACAGGGGTGGCCAATGAGCAGTTCTTC CASSEGGTGVANEQFF